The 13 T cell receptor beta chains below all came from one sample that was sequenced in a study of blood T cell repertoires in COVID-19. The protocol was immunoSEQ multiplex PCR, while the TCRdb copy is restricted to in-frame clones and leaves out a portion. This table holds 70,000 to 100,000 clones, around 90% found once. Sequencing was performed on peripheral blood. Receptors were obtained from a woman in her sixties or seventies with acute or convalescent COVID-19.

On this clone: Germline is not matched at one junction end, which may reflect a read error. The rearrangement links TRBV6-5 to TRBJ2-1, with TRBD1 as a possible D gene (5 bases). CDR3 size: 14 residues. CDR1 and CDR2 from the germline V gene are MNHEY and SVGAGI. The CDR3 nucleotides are TGTGCCAGCAGTGACTCCAGGGATTACAATGAGCAGTTCTTC. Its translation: CASSDSRDYNEQFF.

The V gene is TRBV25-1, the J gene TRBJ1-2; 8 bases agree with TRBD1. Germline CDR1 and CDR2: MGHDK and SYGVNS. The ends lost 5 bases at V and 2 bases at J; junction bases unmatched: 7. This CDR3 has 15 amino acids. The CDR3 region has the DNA TGTGCCAGCAGTAGGACAGGGATTATCAACTATGGCTACACCTTC. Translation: CASSRTGIINYGYTF.

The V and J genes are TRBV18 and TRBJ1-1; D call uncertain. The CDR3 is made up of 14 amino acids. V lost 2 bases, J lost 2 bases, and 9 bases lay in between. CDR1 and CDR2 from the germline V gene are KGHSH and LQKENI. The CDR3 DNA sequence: TGTGCCAGCTCACCAACTGCCACCAACACTGAAGCTTTCTTT. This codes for CASSPTATNTEAFF.

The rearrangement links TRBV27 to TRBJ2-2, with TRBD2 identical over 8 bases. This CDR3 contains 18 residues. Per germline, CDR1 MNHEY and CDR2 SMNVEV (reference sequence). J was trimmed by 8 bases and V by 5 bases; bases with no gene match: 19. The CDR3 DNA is TGTGCCAGCAGTCTAAGTGGTGGGGGGACTAGAATTTTTGGGGAGCTGTTTTTT. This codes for CASSLSGGGTRIFGELFF.

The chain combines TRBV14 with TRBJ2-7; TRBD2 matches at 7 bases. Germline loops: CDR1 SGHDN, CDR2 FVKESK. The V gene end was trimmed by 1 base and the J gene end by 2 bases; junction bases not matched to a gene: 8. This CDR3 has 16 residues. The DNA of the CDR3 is TGTGCCAGCAGCCAAGGGGGGGGTTTTTACCCCTACGAGCAGTACTTC. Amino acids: CASSQGGGFYPYEQYF.

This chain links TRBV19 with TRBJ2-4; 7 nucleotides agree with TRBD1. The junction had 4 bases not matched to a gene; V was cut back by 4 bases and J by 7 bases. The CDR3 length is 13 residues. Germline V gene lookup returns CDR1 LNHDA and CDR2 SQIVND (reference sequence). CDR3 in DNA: TGTGCCAGTAGTACAAGACAGGGCAACATTCAGTACTTC. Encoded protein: CASSTRQGNIQYF.

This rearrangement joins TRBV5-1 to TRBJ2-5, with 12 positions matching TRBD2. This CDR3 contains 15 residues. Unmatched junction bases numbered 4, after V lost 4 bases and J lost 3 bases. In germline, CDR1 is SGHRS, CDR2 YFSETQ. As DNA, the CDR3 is TGCGCCAGCAGCCGTAGACTAGCGGGAGAAGAGACCCAGTACTTC. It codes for CASSRRLAGEETQYF. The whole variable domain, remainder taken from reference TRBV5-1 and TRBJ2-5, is KAGVTQTPRYLIKTRGQQVTLSCSPISGHRSVSWYQQTPGQGLQFLFEYFSETQRNKGNFPGRFSGRQFSNSRSEMNVSTLELGDSALYLCASSRRLAGEETQYFGPGTRLLVL.

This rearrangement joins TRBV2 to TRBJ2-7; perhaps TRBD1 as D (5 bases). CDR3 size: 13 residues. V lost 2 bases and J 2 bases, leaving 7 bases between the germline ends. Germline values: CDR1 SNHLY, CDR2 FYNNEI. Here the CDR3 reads CASSEQGTYEQYF. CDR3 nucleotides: TGTGCCAGCAGTGAACAGGGAACCTACGAGCAGTACTTC.

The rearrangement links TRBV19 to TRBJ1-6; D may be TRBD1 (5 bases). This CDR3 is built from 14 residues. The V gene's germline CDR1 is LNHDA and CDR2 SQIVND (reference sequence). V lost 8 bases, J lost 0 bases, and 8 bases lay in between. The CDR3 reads CASQDSSYNSPLHF. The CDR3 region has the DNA TGTGCCAGTCAAGACAGCTCCTATAATTCACCCCTCCACTTT.

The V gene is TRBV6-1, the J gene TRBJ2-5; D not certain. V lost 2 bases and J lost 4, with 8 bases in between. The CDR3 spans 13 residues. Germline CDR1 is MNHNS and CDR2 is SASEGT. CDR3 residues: CASSELRVETQYF. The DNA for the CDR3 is TGTGCCAGCAGTGAACTCCGGGTAGAGACCCAGTACTTC.

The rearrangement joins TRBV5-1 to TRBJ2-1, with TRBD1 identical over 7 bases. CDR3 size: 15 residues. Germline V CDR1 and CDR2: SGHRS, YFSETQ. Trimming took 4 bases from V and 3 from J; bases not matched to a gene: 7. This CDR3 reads CASSARQGSYNEQFF. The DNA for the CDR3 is TGCGCCAGCAGCGCAAGACAGGGTAGCTACAATGAGCAGTTCTTC.

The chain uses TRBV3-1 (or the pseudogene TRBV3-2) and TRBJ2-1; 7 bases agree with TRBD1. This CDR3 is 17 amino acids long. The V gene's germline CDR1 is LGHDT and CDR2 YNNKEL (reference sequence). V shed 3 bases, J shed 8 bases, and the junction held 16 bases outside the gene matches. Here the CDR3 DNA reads TGTGCCAGCAGCCACACCAGAAACTCCAGGACAGGTGATGAGCAGTTCTTC. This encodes CASSHTRNSRTGDEQFF.

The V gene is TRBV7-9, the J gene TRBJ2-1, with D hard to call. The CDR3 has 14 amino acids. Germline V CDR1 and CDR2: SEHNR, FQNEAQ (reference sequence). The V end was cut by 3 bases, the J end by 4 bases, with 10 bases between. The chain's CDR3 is CASSLTLPYNEQFF. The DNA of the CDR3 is TGTGCCAGCAGCTTGACTCTCCCGTACAATGAGCAGTTCTTC.